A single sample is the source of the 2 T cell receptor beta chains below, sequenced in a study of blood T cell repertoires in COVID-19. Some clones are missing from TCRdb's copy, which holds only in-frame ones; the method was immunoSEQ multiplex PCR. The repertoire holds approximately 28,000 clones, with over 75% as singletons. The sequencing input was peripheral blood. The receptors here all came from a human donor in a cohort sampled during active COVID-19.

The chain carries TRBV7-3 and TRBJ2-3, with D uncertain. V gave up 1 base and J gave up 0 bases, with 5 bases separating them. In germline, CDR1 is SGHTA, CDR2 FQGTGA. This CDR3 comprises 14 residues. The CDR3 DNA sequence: TGTGCCAGCAGCTTAATGGGCAGCACAGATACGCAGTATTTT. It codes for CASSLMGSTDTQYF.

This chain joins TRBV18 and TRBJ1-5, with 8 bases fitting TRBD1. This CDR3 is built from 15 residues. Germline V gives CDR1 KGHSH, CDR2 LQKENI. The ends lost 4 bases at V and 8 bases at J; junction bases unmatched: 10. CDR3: CASSLNDRGGEPQHF. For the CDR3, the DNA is TGTGCCAGCTCACTCAACGACAGGGGAGGAGAGCCCCAGCATTTT. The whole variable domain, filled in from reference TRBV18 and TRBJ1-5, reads NAGVMQNPRHLVRRRGQEARLRCSPMKGHSHVYWYRQLPEEGLKFMVYLQKENIIDESGMPKERFSAEFPKEGPSILRIQQVVRGDSAAYFCASSLNDRGGEPQHFGDGTRLSIL.